Following are 3 T cell receptor beta chains from one sample sequenced in a study of cytomegalovirus exposure and HLA in healthy donors. In the PCR, 60 Vbeta and 13 Jbeta primers were used. The protocol was immunoSEQ multiplex PCR, while the TCRdb copy is restricted to in-frame clones and leaves out a portion. Of 45,000 or so clones listed, 55% to 75% were seen once; the top ten hold about 3.2%. Sequences were obtained from PBMCs. These receptors all come from a woman aged 30 to 39 in good health and CMV-seronegative.

The chain links TRBV6-5 to TRBJ1-1, with TRBD1 as a possible D gene (6 bases). The V gene's germline CDR1 is MNHEY and CDR2 SVGAGI. CDR3 size: 15 residues. Trimming cost V 1 base and J 1 base, with 10 bases left between them. The chain's CDR3 is CASSYWGRSNTEAFF. For the CDR3, the DNA is TGTGCCAGCAGTTACTGGGGGCGTTCGAACACTGAAGCTTTCTTT.

V is TRBV5-4 and J is TRBJ2-1; 8 bases are shared with TRBD1. Germline V gives CDR1 SGHNT, CDR2 YYREEE (reference sequence). This CDR3 has 15 amino acids. With V trimmed by 0 bases and J by 7 bases, 6 bases remained unmatched. The CDR3 sequence: CASSLDGQGFNEQFF. The CDR3 region has the DNA TGTGCCAGCAGCTTGGATGGACAGGGCTTTAATGAGCAGTTCTTC.

The genes are TRBV5-3 and TRBJ2-7; D remains ambiguous. TRBV5-3 falls under the ORF class, with uncertain function. The V and J ends lost 0 bases and 4 bases respectively, with 8 bases between them. The CDR3 covers 13 residues. The CDR3 sequence is CARSLVHSYEQYF. In nucleotides, the CDR3 is TGTGCCAGAAGCTTGGTACATTCGTACGAGCAGTACTTC.